The clone carrying this T cell receptor beta chain was picked up many times. These data come from a study of blood T cells in healthy people across ages. With 4 bases removed from V and 5 bases from J, the gap between germline ends came to 12 bases. CDR1 is SQVTM, CDR2 ANQGSEA, per germline. This CDR3 region has 13 residues. Each sample used at least 7 million PBMCs. The total RNA that was extracted per sample amounted to at least 5.5 micrograms. PCR was performed a second time for about 7 to 11 cycles using a sample-barcoded 5' primer and a J-beta primer mix. TCRdb re-derived calls from the 5' RACE reads in MiXCR, one entry per CDR3 protein. The sample has around 650,000 distinct CDR3 sequences; around 43% are singletons.

V and J are TRBV29-1 and TRBJ2-1; D possibly uses TRBD1 or TRBD2 (5 bases each). Material: blood. The receptor was isolated from a man older than 75 in good health. CDR3 protein: CSVGQTTNNEQFF. The CDR3 DNA is TGCAGCGTTGGACAGACTACCAACAATGAGCAGTTCTTC.